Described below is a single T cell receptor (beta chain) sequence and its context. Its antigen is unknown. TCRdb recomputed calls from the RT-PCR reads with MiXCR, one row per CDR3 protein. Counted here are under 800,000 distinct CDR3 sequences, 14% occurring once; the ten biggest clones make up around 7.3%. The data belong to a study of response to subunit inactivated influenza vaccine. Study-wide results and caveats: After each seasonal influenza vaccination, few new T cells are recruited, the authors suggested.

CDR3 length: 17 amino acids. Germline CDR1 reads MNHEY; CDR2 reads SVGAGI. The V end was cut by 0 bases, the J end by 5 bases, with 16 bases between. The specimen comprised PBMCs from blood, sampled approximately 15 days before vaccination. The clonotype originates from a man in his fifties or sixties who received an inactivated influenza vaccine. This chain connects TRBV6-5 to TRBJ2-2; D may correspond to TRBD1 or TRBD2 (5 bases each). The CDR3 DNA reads TGTGCCAGCAGTTACTCGATTAGGCCAGGGAGAACCGGGGAGCTGTTTTTT. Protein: CASSYSIRPGRTGELFF.